These T cell receptor beta chains were read from a single sample in a study of control samples from healthy donors and cancer patients. Measured with immunoSEQ multiplex PCR; TCRdb has only the in-frame clones, and not every one. The data hold some 130,000 clones, with around 90% observed a single time. Sequencing was performed on blood. The receptors come from a man aged 35-49 years in good health. Both conserved end residues are part of each CDR3. Fields, in order: V gene, D gene, J gene, CDR3 protein, CDR3 DNA. D genes are given only for firm matches.

V: TRBV6-1
D: .
J: TRBJ2-7
CDR3: CASSDMNRVYYEQYF
DNA: TGTGCCAGCAGTGATATGAACAGGGTGTACTACGAGCAGTACTTC

V: TRBV29-1
D: .
J: TRBJ1-1
CDR3: CSVRTSNTEAFF
DNA: TGCAGCGTGAGGACATCAAACACTGAAGCTTTCTTT

V: TRBV9
D: .
J: TRBJ2-5
CDR3: CASSVVGRQETQYF
DNA: TGTGCCAGCAGCGTAGTTGGCAGGCAAGAGACCCAGTACTTC

V: TRBV3-1/TRBV3-2
D: .
J: TRBJ2-1
CDR3: CASGGLSITEQFF
DNA: TGTGCCTCGGGCGGCCTATCTATAACTGAGCAGTTCTTC

V: TRBV3-1/TRBV3-2
D: .
J: TRBJ1-3
CDR3: CASSQRDGGNTIYF
DNA: TGTGCCAGCAGCCAGCGGGACGGTGGAAACACCATATATTTT

V: TRBV6-4
D: TRBD1
J: TRBJ1-5
CDR3: CASSVWDRGEQPQHF
DNA: TGTGCCAGCAGTGTTTGGGACAGGGGTGAACAGCCCCAGCATTTT

V: TRBV5-1
D: .
J: TRBJ2-5
CDR3: CASSLGGVYQETQYF
DNA: TGCGCCAGCAGCCTCGGGGGCGTGTACCAAGAGACCCAGTACTTC

V: TRBV5-6
D: .
J: TRBJ1-2
CDR3: CASSFSGVSDYGYTF
DNA: TGTGCCAGCAGCTTTTCAGGGGTTAGCGACTATGGCTACACCTTC

V: TRBV29-1
D: .
J: TRBJ2-1
CDR3: CSVEGGTPYNEQFF
DNA: TGCAGCGTTGAAGGGGGGACCCCCTACAATGAGCAGTTCTTC

V: TRBV19
D: .
J: TRBJ2-7
CDR3: CASSIAPEGSYEQYF
DNA: TGTGCCAGTAGTATCGCCCCCGAGGGCTCCTACGAGCAGTACTTC

V: TRBV10-3
D: .
J: TRBJ2-7
CDR3: CAISDPQAGHYEQYF
DNA: TGTGCCATCAGTGACCCTCAAGCGGGTCACTACGAGCAGTACTTC

V: TRBV6-1
D: .
J: TRBJ1-1
CDR3: CASSDQPVEAFF
DNA: TGTGCCAGCAGTGATCAACCGGTGGAAGCTTTCTTT

V: TRBV24-1
D: TRBD1
J: TRBJ2-5
CDR3: CATSDSHRQGWETQYF
DNA: TGTGCCACCAGTGATTCCCACAGACAGGGTTGGGAGACCCAGTACTTC

V: TRBV19
D: TRBD1
J: TRBJ2-2
CDR3: CATSPGGSGGGELFF
DNA: TGTGCCACCAGCCCAGGGGGCTCTGGTGGCGGGGAGCTGTTTTTT

V: TRBV6-5
D: .
J: TRBJ2-7
CDR3: CASSLSTGTYEQYF
DNA: TGTGCCAGCAGTCTTTCGACAGGTACCTACGAGCAGTACTTC

V: TRBV7-4
D: TRBD1
J: TRBJ2-7
CDR3: CASSSRPGQVTYEQYF
DNA: TGTGCCAGCAGCTCCCGACCGGGACAGGTAACTTACGAGCAGTACTTC

V: TRBV10-2
D: .
J: TRBJ2-7
CDR3: CASSALLTGANEQYF
DNA: TGCGCCAGCAGCGCACTCTTGACAGGAGCCAACGAGCAGTACTTC

V: TRBV3-1/TRBV3-2
D: .
J: TRBJ2-3
CDR3: CASSPPQSRTDTQYF
DNA: TGTGCCAGCAGCCCCCCCCAGAGCCGCACAGATACGCAGTATTTT

V: TRBV5-4
D: .
J: TRBJ1-3
CDR3: CASSLDRTGNTIYF
DNA: TGTGCCAGCAGCTTGGACAGAACAGGAAACACCATATATTTT

V: TRBV27
D: .
J: TRBJ2-2
CDR3: CASRPTGRSAGELFF
DNA: TGTGCCAGCAGGCCAACGGGGCGGTCGGCCGGGGAGCTGTTTTTT

V: TRBV7-6
D: .
J: TRBJ2-1
CDR3: CASSLGYGAGNEQFF
DNA: TGTGCCAGCAGCTTAGGTTATGGCGCTGGCAATGAGCAGTTCTTC

V: TRBV11-2
D: .
J: TRBJ2-6
CDR3: CASTRRAGANVLTF
DNA: TGTGCCAGCACCCGGAGAGCTGGGGCCAACGTCCTGACTTTC

V: TRBV6-1
D: TRBD2
J: TRBJ2-3
CDR3: CASSELAGGPDTQYF
DNA: TGTGCCAGCAGTGAACTAGCGGGGGGGCCAGATACGCAGTATTTT

V: TRBV4-2
D: TRBD1
J: TRBJ1-3
CDR3: CASSQEGNRGRDSLNTIYF
DNA: TGTGCCAGCAGCCAAGAAGGAAACAGGGGGCGAGATTCGTTAAACACCATATATTTT

V: TRBV10-3
D: .
J: TRBJ2-7
CDR3: CAISTKGGYEQYF
DNA: TGTGCCATCAGTACTAAAGGGGGCTACGAGCAGTACTTC